This T cell receptor beta chain was captured by sequencing in a study of T-cell reconstitution after alpha-beta-depleted transplantation in children. Study observations and caveats: Surviving recipient T cells and thymic progenitors underlay high day-60 TCRbeta diversity in some patients. Two months or so post-transplant, alpha-beta T cells reportedly derived from several hundred expanded graft clones. A year post-transplant, T-cell counts and diversity derived mostly from newly produced T cells.

CDR3 length: 22 amino acids. V was clipped by 0 bases and J by 2 bases, with 31 bases between them. CDR1 and CDR2 (germline): MGHRA, YSYEKL. This clonotype was observed many times. Its antigen is still unknown. Researchers prepared the TCRbeta library using unique molecular identifiers, the study reports. MiXCR, applied by TCRdb to the PCR reads, yields one record per CDR3 protein. This repertoire shows 580,000 or so distinct CDR3 sequences, 20% to 25% found once; its top ten account for 11% to 15%. The chain uses TRBV4-1 and TRBJ2-5; TRBD1 might be the D (7 bases). Specimen: PBMCs, mostly from graft donor cells, collected 360 days after TCRalphabeta/CD19-depleted stem cell transplant. The TCR sequence derives from a boy in the first two years of life who had a stem cell transplant for acute myeloid leukemia, so the T cells may come from the graft donor. CDR3 protein: CASSQDPSQGGSATSEQETQYF. DNA of the CDR3: TGCGCCAGCAGCCAAGATCCAAGTCAGGGGGGATCGGCAACCTCCGAACAAGAGACCCAGTACTTC.